The rows below give T cell receptor beta chains drawn from one sample of a study of blood T cell repertoires in COVID-19. Repertoires were generated with immunoSEQ multiplex PCR, while TCRdb's copy carries only in-frame clones and drops some. This sample has 280,000 or so clones, with 90% found just once. Sequenced material: PBMCs or T cells enriched from blood (not recorded which). All receptors derive from a woman under 30 with acute COVID-19. Both conserved end residues are part of each CDR3. A D gene is named only where the DNA matches it firmly. Rows may omit the clone size; those that give it use once, few, many or a size class.

11,NA,NA,TRBV20-1,TRBJ2-1,CSARVSNFPFF,TGCAGTGCTAGAGTGAGTAACTTCCCGTTCTTC
14,TRBD1,once,TRBV2,TRBJ1-1,CASKRQGASGEAFF,TGTGCCAGCAAAAGACAGGGGGCGAGTGGTGAAGCTTTCTTT
13,NA,NA,TRBV11-2,TRBJ2-1,CASSLDRGHEQFF,TGTGCCAGCAGCTTAGACAGGGGTCATGAGCAGTTCTTC
15,NA,NA,TRBV2,TRBJ2-7,CASSDSQGLSYEQYF,TGTGCCAGCAGTGATAGCCAGGGGCTTTCCTACGAGCAGTACTTC
16,TRBD2,NA,TRBV18,TRBJ2-7,CASSSPTAGVFYEQYF,TGTGCCAGCTCCTCACCCACGGCGGGAGTGTTCTACGAGCAGTACTTC
14,TRBD2,NA,TRBV5-1,TRBJ2-3,CASSDGSGTDTQYF,TGCGCCAGCAGCGACGGTAGCGGGACCGATACGCAGTATTTT
13,NA,few,TRBV7-2,TRBJ1-2,CASSSQGPSGYTF,TGTGCCAGCAGTTCTCAGGGCCCTAGTGGCTACACCTTC
16,TRBD2,few,TRBV6-2/TRBV6-3,TRBJ2-7,CASSYRPGGPSYEQYF,TGTGCCAGCAGTTACCGCCCGGGAGGGCCCTCTTACGAGCAGTACTTC
17,TRBD1,NA,TRBV12-5,TRBJ2-1,CASGTEQGKGAYNEQFF,TGTGCTAGTGGTACCGAACAGGGTAAGGGGGCTTACAATGAGCAGTTCTTC
15,TRBD1,once,TRBV18,TRBJ2-3,CASSPPTGRADTQYF,TGTGCCAGCTCACCACCGACAGGGCGGGCAGATACGCAGTATTTT
14,TRBD1,NA,TRBV19,TRBJ1-2,CASSPQGQGYGYTF,TGTGCCAGTAGCCCGCAGGGACAGGGCTATGGCTACACCTTC
15,NA,NA,TRBV5-1,TRBJ1-2,CASSQSSGVYYGYTF,TGCGCCAGCAGCCAAAGTTCGGGGGTGTACTATGGCTACACCTTC
15,TRBD1,once,TRBV6-5,TRBJ1-5,CASRAEDRVVGPQHF,TGTGCCAGCAGGGCCGAGGACAGGGTCGTAGGGCCCCAGCATTTT
14,TRBD2,NA,TRBV15,TRBJ2-7,CATSLAGGGNEQYF,TGTGCCACCAGTTTAGCGGGAGGAGGGAACGAGCAGTACTTC
11,TRBD1,NA,TRBV27,TRBJ1-1,CASRDRAEAFF,TGTGCCAGCAGGGACAGGGCTGAAGCTTTCTTT
15,TRBD1,NA,TRBV10-2,TRBJ2-5,CASSEGQGVQETQYF,TGCGCCAGCAGTGAGGGACAGGGAGTCCAAGAGACCCAGTACTTC
13,NA,few,TRBV5-1,TRBJ2-3,CASSNGFTDTQYF,TGCGCCAGCAGCAACGGGTTCACAGATACGCAGTATTTT
13,NA,NA,TRBV3-1/TRBV3-2,TRBJ1-5,CASSRTLNQPQHF,TGTGCCAGCAGCCGGACACTCAATCAGCCCCAGCATTTT
16,NA,NA,TRBV4-3,TRBJ2-1,CASSRSVGQGYNEQFF,TGCGCCAGCAGCCGCTCAGTAGGGCAGGGCTACAATGAGCAGTTCTTC
16,TRBD2,NA,TRBV19,TRBJ2-1,CASSILGLAGDNEQFF,TGTGCCAGTAGTATTTTGGGGCTAGCGGGGGACAATGAGCAGTTCTTC
14,TRBD2,few,TRBV2,TRBJ2-5,CASSEQAGAETQYF,TGTGCCAGCAGTGAACAAGCGGGAGCGGAGACCCAGTACTTC
18,TRBD1,NA,TRBV10-3,TRBJ2-7,CAISEPTSRGQDSYEQYF,TGTGCCATCAGTGAGCCCACGTCGAGGGGACAGGACAGCTACGAGCAGTACTTC
15,NA,NA,TRBV6-6,TRBJ1-2,CASSYSTQANYGYTF,TGTGCCAGCAGTTACTCGACGCAGGCTAACTATGGCTACACCTTC
13,NA,NA,TRBV10-1,TRBJ2-2,CASSGSNTGELFF,TGCGCCAGCAGTGGGAGTAACACCGGGGAGCTGTTTTTT
16,NA,once,TRBV5-1,TRBJ1-1,CASSLVVRGACTEAFF,TGCGCCAGCAGCTTGGTCGTCCGGGGGGCATGCACTGAAGCTTTCTTT
14,NA,NA,TRBV6-5,TRBJ2-1,CASSYSFEGNEQFF,TGTGCCAGCAGTTACTCGTTTGAGGGAAATGAGCAGTTCTTC
16,TRBD2,NA,TRBV27,TRBJ2-7,CASREYLAGGSYEQYF,TGTGCCAGCAGGGAATATCTAGCGGGAGGCTCCTACGAGCAGTACTTC
18,TRBD2,NA,TRBV30,TRBJ2-7,CAWTKGLPGLAGPYEQYF,TGTGCCTGGACGAAGGGATTACCGGGACTAGCGGGACCTTACGAGCAGTACTTC
16,TRBD2,NA,TRBV10-3,TRBJ2-3,CAISEPLAGGTDTQYF,TGTGCCATCAGTGAGCCACTAGCGGGAGGAACAGATACGCAGTATTTT
11,NA,NA,TRBV4-1,TRBJ2-1,CASSQGLEEFF,TGCGCCAGCAGCCAAGGTCTCGAGGAGTTCTTC
14,NA,NA,TRBV19,TRBJ1-5,CASREGGRNQPQHF,TGTGCCAGTCGTGAAGGGGGTCGGAATCAGCCCCAGCATTTT
13,NA,NA,TRBV28,TRBJ1-6,CASIPQGVRALHF,TGTGCCAGCATCCCACAAGGGGTAAGGGCCCTCCACTTT
14,TRBD1,NA,TRBV27,TRBJ1-1,CASSSGQGKTEAFF,TGTGCCAGCAGTTCCGGACAGGGCAAGACTGAAGCTTTCTTT
15,TRBD1,NA,TRBV7-9,TRBJ2-5,CASSSNRGRGETQYF,TGTGCCAGCAGCTCTAACAGGGGGCGCGGGGAGACCCAGTACTTC
15,TRBD1,NA,TRBV5-6,TRBJ1-2,CASSLIDRAAYGYTF,TGTGCCAGCAGCTTAATCGACAGGGCGGCCTATGGCTACACCTTC
15,NA,NA,TRBV7-2,TRBJ2-5,CASSLGGGPLETQYF,TGTGCCAGCAGTTTAGGGGGAGGGCCGTTGGAGACCCAGTACTTC
13,TRBD1,NA,TRBV2,TRBJ1-1,CASRGFGQAKAFF,TGTGCCAGCAGGGGGTTCGGACAGGCAAAAGCTTTCTTT
15,NA,once,TRBV12-5,TRBJ2-1,CASGPGDSSYNEQFF,TGTGCTAGTGGTCCAGGCGATAGCTCCTACAATGAGCAGTTCTTC
13,TRBD1,NA,TRBV30,TRBJ1-5,CAWSVNSGGPQHF,TGTGCCTGGAGTGTAAACTCAGGGGGGCCCCAGCATTTT
17,NA,NA,TRBV7-9,TRBJ2-1,CASSLIRAGPGSDEQFF,TGTGCCAGCAGCTTAATTAGGGCGGGACCCGGTAGCGATGAGCAGTTCTTC
15,NA,NA,TRBV25-1,TRBJ1-1,CASSGPEGAETEAFF,TGTGCCAGCAGTGGTCCTGAGGGCGCAGAGACTGAAGCTTTCTTT
17,TRBD1,NA,TRBV29-1,TRBJ1-2,CSVEDLGTGFRDYGYTF,TGCAGCGTTGAAGATTTGGGGACAGGGTTTAGGGACTATGGCTACACCTTC
20,NA,NA,TRBV6-2/TRBV6-3,TRBJ2-1,CASSYPRLIPRMPMYNEQFF,TGTGCCAGCAGTTACCCTAGACTTATTCCGCGGATGCCGATGTACAATGAGCAGTTCTTC
15,NA,NA,TRBV15,TRBJ1-4,CATSDRRGADEKLFF,TGTGCCACCAGCGACCGTCGGGGGGCAGACGAAAAACTGTTTTTT
16,NA,NA,TRBV4-1,TRBJ2-1,CASSQSRHKVYNEQFF,TGCGCCAGCAGCCAAAGTCGACACAAGGTCTACAATGAGCAGTTCTTC
14,NA,NA,TRBV9,TRBJ2-1,CASSRGWAYNEQFF,TGTGCCAGCTCTAGAGGGTGGGCTTACAATGAGCAGTTCTTC
16,TRBD1,once,TRBV5-1,TRBJ2-7,CASSLGPGQGPGEQYF,TGCGCCAGCAGCTTGGGGCCGGGACAGGGACCTGGCGAGCAGTACTTC
16,TRBD2,NA,TRBV28,TRBJ2-1,CASSFSVLTIAGGAFF,TGTGCCAGCAGTTTTTCGGTTTTAACCATAGCGGGAGGGGCGTTCTTC
16,TRBD1,NA,TRBV5-1,TRBJ2-2,CASSFRGQGNTGELFF,TGCGCCAGCAGCTTCAGGGGACAGGGGAACACCGGGGAGCTGTTTTTT
17,TRBD1,NA,TRBV25-1,TRBJ2-1,CASSDPRQGGSYNEQFF,TGTGCCAGCAGTGATCCTAGACAGGGGGGTTCCTACAATGAGCAGTTCTTC